This T cell receptor beta chain was observed in a study of T cells after yellow fever vaccination. The study's findings and limits: Primary-vaccination clones mostly resurfaced post-booster (96% CD4, around 88% CD8).

Note on this clonotype: What it binds is not known.

V lost 4 bases and J 7 bases, leaving 11 bases between the germline ends. CDR1 is DFQATT, CDR2 SNEGSKA, per germline (reference sequence). The CDR3 extends over 12 amino acids. In TCRdb, the 5' RACE reads were re-called with MiXCR into one record per CDR3 protein. The data hold 450,000 to 550,000 distinct CDR3 sequences, with less than 25% observed a single time. This clonotype was sampled from a man aged 18 to 30 who received the YFV17D yellow fever vaccine. The chain combines TRBV20-1 with TRBJ2-4; no clear D. The sequenced sample was PBMCs, obtained approximately 20 days after the first yellow fever vaccination. For the CDR3, the DNA is TGCAGTGCTACCCCGGATCTGAACATTCAGTACTTC. It yields the protein CSATPDLNIQYF.